This T cell receptor (beta chain) was profiled in a study of T cells in Graves' hyperthyroidism and ophthalmopathy. General study points: Researchers found most expanded thyroid clonotypes above 0.001 in blood as well. The model predicted ophthalmopathy a median roughly 6.3 months before onset.

These patients, aged 18 to 65, had recently diagnosed hyperthyroidism lasting under 2 months. About this clonotype: Its antigen is not known.

Amplification yielded TCR beta CDR3 regions, with RNA transcripts as the source. TCR CDR3 regions were first amplified by RT-PCR with HTBI primers. TCRdb analysed the multiplex PCR reads with MiXCR anew, one entry per CDR3 protein. The data show 550,000 to 650,000 distinct CDR3 sequences, about 15% seen once. The receptor's source is a woman in her twenties or thirties with Graves' hyperthyroidism that later progressed to Graves' ophthalmopathy. Sequenced: blood.

The CDR3 nucleotides are TGTGCCACCAGCAGCGAGCGCGGGGAGCTGTTTTTT. It codes for CATSSERGELFF. This sequence joins TRBV15 and TRBJ2-2; no clear D. In germline, CDR1 is LNHNV, CDR2 YYDKDF (reference sequence). This CDR3 contains 12 residues. The V end lost 3 bases, the J end lost 7 bases, and 6 bases lay between the germline ends.